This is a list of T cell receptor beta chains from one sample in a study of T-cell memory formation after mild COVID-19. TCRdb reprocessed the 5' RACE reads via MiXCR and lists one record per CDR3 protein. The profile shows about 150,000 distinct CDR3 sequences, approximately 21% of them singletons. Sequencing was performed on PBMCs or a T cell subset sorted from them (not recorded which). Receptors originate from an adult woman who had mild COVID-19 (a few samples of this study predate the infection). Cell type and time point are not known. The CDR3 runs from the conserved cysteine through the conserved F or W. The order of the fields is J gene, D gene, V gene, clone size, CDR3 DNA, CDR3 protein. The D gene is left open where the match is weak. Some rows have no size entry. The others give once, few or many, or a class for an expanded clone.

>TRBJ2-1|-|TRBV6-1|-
TGTGCCAGCAGTGAAGCTACCGGGTGGGCGCAGTTCTTC
CASSEATGWAQFF
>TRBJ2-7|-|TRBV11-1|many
TGTGCCAGCAGTTCTCATGCGGGGGCTTACGAGCAGTACTTC
CASSSHAGAYEQYF
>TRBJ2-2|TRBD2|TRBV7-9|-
TGTGCCAGCAGCTCCGGGAGGGGCGGAGCCGGGGAGCTGTTTTTT
CASSSGRGGAGELFF
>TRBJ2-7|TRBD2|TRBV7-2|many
TGTGCCAGCAGCTTGCAGCGGGGGGACACCTACGAGCAGTACTTC
CASSLQRGDTYEQYF
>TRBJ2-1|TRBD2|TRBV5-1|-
TGCGCCAGCAGCTTCGGTATCGGACTAGCGGGAAGTAGGAATGAGCAGTTCTTC
CASSFGIGLAGSRNEQFF
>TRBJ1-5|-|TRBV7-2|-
TGTGCCAGCAGCCAGACAGTTCCTAATCAGCCCCAGCATTTT
CASSQTVPNQPQHF
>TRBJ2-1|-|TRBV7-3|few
TGTGCCAGCAGCTCTCGGGTTGATTACAATGAGCAGTTCTTC
CASSSRVDYNEQFF
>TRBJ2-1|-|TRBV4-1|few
TGCGCCAGCAGCCAAGATTGGCGTGCACATGAGCAGTTCTTC
CASSQDWRAHEQFF
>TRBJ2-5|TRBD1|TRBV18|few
TGTGCCAGCTCACCACCTGACAGGGTCCCCATACAAGAGACCCAGTACTTC
CASSPPDRVPIQETQYF
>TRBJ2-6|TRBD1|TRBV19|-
TGTGCCAGTAGTATCGGGCTAAAGAGGGGGCGCGGGGCCAACGTCCTGACTTTC
CASSIGLKRGRGANVLTF